These 7 T cell receptor beta chains were sequenced from one sample in a study of T cell responses to AZD1222 COVID-19 vaccine. The table came from immunoSEQ multiplex PCR; TCRdb's copy has only in-frame clones and leaves some out. This sample has 160,000 or so clones; 91% occur once, and the top ten carry under 2.5%. Specimen: peripheral blood, collected on day 0 of AZD1222 vaccination. Receptors originate from an adult in good health.

The chain uses TRBV19 and TRBJ1-6; D is possibly TRBD1 (5 bases). The CDR3 has 15 amino acids. Trimming removed 5 bases at V and 7 bases at J, with 15 bases between. Germline CDR1 reads LNHDA; CDR2 reads SQIVND (reference sequence). The CDR3 DNA follows: TGTGCCAGTAGTTGGAGGGGAGGATCGAATTCACCCCTCCACTTT. Protein product: CASSWRGGSNSPLHF.

Only one count was recorded for this clone. The J gene is TRBJ1-2, the V gene TRBV29-1; 8 nucleotides match TRBD1. The CDR3 covers 13 residues. The germline CDR1 and CDR2 sequences are SQVTM and ANQGSEA. The V and J ends lost 5 bases and 8 bases, in that order; junction bases with no gene match: 10. In nucleotides, the CDR3 is TGCAGCGTTACCGGGACAGGAGATATAGGCTACACCTTC. Translated, it gives CSVTGTGDIGYTF.

This clone was recorded once. The chain couples TRBV27 to TRBJ1-1; weak D call: TRBD1 (5 bases). Germline-derived CDR1 and CDR2 are MNHEY and SMNVEV (reference sequence). The CDR3 has 15 amino acids. Trimming cost V 5 bases and J 0 bases, with 13 bases left between them. The CDR3 DNA is TGTGCCAGCAGTACGCAGGGCGTCGTGAACACTGAAGCTTTCTTT. It codes for CASSTQGVVNTEAFF.

The chain employs TRBV13 and TRBJ2-3; TRBD1 aligns across 9 bases. The CDR3 covers 15 residues. CDR1 is PRHDT and CDR2 is FYEKMQ in the germline V gene (reference sequence). V shed 5 bases and J 7 bases; nucleotides not matched to a gene: 10. CDR3: CASSPRGTGQNTQYF. DNA of the CDR3: TGTGCCAGCAGCCCCAGAGGGACAGGGCAGAATACGCAGTATTTT.

J is TRBJ2-7 and V is TRBV13; D might be TRBD2 (5 bases). The CDR3 totals 13 residues. Germline values: CDR1 PRHDT, CDR2 FYEKMQ (reference sequence). Trimming stripped 5 bases from V and 2 bases from J, with 10 bases between. The CDR3 spells CASSLDGAYEQYF. The CDR3 nucleotides read TGTGCCAGCAGCCTGGACGGGGCCTACGAGCAGTACTTC.

The rearrangement links TRBV3-1 (or the pseudogene TRBV3-2) to TRBJ1-1; D unresolved. The V gene's germline CDR1 is LGHDT and CDR2 YNNKEL (reference sequence). V dropped 1 base and J dropped 6 bases, with 6 bases sitting between them. There are 12 residues in the CDR3. The CDR3 DNA reads as TGTGCCAGCAGCCAAGGAGGGTCTGAAGCTTTCTTT. It codes for CASSQGGSEAFF.

V gene TRBV3-1 (or the pseudogene TRBV3-2) combines with J gene TRBJ1-6; maybe TRBD1 (6 bases). Germline V gene lookup returns CDR1 LGHDT and CDR2 YNNKEL (reference sequence). The ends were cut back, 1 base at V and 10 bases at J, with 11 bases in the middle. The CDR3 extends over 14 amino acids. The CDR3 is CASSQVRGNSPLHF. CDR3 in DNA: TGTGCCAGCAGCCAAGTTAGGGGGAACTCACCCCTCCACTTT.